The text below deals with one TCR beta chain. Its antigen remains unknown. Data came from immunoSEQ multiplex PCR; TCRdb stores just in-frame clones and leaves some out. The profile shows tens of thousands of clones, around 91% of them singletons. The V end was cut by 6 bases, the J end by 4 bases, with 4 bases between. The CDR3 covers 10 residues. Germline-derived CDR1 and CDR2 are SNHLY and FYNNEI. This entry comes from a study of T cells after posttransplantation cyclophosphamide. Study findings and constraints: Donor-recipient repertoire similarity was low at 1-2 months, rising over year one. Skin or GI-infiltrating T cells shared few TRB sequences with blood. Recipient CMV seropositivity and CMV reactivation strongly tracked TRB clonality.

The clonotype comes from a woman aged 50 to 60 in good health and a related stem cell transplant donor. The sample taken for sequencing was PBMCs. The chain couples TRBV2 to TRBJ2-7; D gene unclear. The CDR3 region is CASRAYEQYF. The DNA of the CDR3 is TGTGCCAGCAGGGCTTACGAGCAGTACTTC.